This TCR beta chain was recorded in a study of T cell responses to AZD1222 COVID-19 vaccine (dated by TCRdb to the early 2020s). At the level of the whole study: A total of under 250 trial participants underwent TCR sequencing, of whom nearly 210 had received two doses of AZD1222 and approximately 26 had received two doses of the MenACWY control vaccine. Trial participants were enrolled into age subgroups of 18-55, 56-69 and 70-plus years, which contained about 150, 27 and 61 TCR-sequenced participants, respectively.

On the study overall, not on this receptor specifically: Nearly half of unique spike-specific TCRs reportedly recognized epitopes outside regions mutated in the B.1.351 and B.1.1.7 variants. Only five to seven AZD1222 recipients were SARS-CoV-2 seropositive at baseline, limiting conclusions about previously exposed vaccinees. Because no samples from the day 14 peak response were available, repertoires could be characterized only after the peak T cell response. The 56-69-year group was small, and its depth increase did not reach significance, likely because of low power. Vaccine-associated CD4 TCRs spanned the whole spike protein, with dominant responses in regions 160-218 and 743-854. Participants were mostly white British, with more females than males. The authors suggested clonal diversity may have been underestimated. After two AZD1222 doses, both the breadth and the depth of spike-specific TCRs were significantly higher than at day 0 and than in MenACWY recipients.

The sample's time point, from its label and the paper: about 28 days (+/-7) after the second vaccine dose. AZD1222 recipients whose second dose came at about 4 weeks and those whose second dose came at about 12 weeks were combined into one group, since spike-specific TCR depth and breadth did not differ between the two schedules. Vaccinee samples came from UK trials COV001 and COV002, including a single-blind randomized controlled phase 2/3 trial of AZD1222 (ChAdOx1 nCoV-19) in healthy adults. For TCRbeta chain sequencing, PBMC samples from trial participants were taken at day 0 and at day 28 after the second dose. The CDR3 regions of human TCRbeta chains were analyzed by immunosequencing. As for the authors' bioinformatics: Repertoire TCRs were matched against a reference library of SARS-CoV-2-specific TCRs generated with the MIRA antigen-specificity platform. Breadth was defined as the fraction of unique TCRs that were SARS-CoV-2-associated, and depth was defined as the fraction of total T cells that were SARS-CoV-2-associated. Each spike-specific TCR was assigned to its reactive spike region and to a CD4 or CD8 class using the MIRA data. Log10-transformed breadth and depth values were compared by one-way ANOVA with Sidak's multiple comparisons tests. Held by TCRdb, this immuneACCESS table contains in-frame sequences only and omits some clones. Under half of the omission traces to an unresolved V gene where checked; the cause of the rest is unknown. D and trimming were read from the DNA, whereas the V and J calls and clone size are those reported in that table. The sample has tens of thousands of clones on record, around nine tenths of them singletons. Clones ranked in the top ten supply 5.3% of the sample.

As to this clone: Its recognized antigen is unknown. One base away there is no much larger clone; base qualities are not given.

This TCR was recovered from an adult who received the AZD1222 COVID-19 vaccine. The sample was peripheral blood, taken 28 days after the second AZD1222 dose.

The nucleotide sequence is TGTGCCAGCAGTCCCGGGACGGCTAACTATGGCTACACCTTC. This yields the protein CASSPGTANYGYTF. The chain links TRBV6-5 with TRBJ1-2; the D region possibly corresponds to TRBD1 (5 bases align). From cysteine to phenylalanine, the CDR3 is 14 amino acids long. Just CDR3 DNA is preserved here, 42 bases in frame from base 1. V is reduced by 5 bases and J by 0 bases, leaving a spacing of 10 bases between them. In the germline V gene, CDR1 corresponds to MNHEY and CDR2 to SVGAGI.